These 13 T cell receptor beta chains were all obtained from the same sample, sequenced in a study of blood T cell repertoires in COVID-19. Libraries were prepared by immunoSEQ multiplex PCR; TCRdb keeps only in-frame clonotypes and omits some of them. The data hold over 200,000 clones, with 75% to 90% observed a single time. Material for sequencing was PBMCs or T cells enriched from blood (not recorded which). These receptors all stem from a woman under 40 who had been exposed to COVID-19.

CDR3 in DNA: TGTGCCAGCAGCTTAGCGAGGACCGGCGGGGGGGCCTCCTACAATGAGCAGTTCTTC. Its translation is CASSLARTGGGASYNEQFF. This chain joins TRBV7-2 and TRBJ2-1, with 9 bases fitting TRBD2. V gave up 0 bases and J gave up 0 bases; unmatched junction bases: 9. The CDR3 covers 19 residues. CDR1 is SGHTA, CDR2 FQGNSA, per germline.

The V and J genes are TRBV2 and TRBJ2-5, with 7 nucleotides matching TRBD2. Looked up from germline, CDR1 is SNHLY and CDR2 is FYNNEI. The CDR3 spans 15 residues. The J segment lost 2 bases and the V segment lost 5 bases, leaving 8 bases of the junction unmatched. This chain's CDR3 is CASSSGRAAQETQYF. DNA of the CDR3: TGTGCCAGCAGTTCAGGGAGGGCGGCGCAAGAGACCCAGTACTTC.

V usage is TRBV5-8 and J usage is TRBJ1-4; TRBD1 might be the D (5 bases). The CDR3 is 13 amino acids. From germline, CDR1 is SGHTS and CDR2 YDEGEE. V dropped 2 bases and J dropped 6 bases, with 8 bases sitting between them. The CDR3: CASSFQGYEKLFF. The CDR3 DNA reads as TGTGCCAGCAGCTTCCAGGGCTATGAAAAACTGTTTTTT.

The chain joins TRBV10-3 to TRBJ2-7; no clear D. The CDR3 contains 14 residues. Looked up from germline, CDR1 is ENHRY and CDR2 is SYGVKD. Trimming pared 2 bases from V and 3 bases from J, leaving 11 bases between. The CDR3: CAISETWQVYEQYF. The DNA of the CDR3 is TGTGCCATCAGTGAGACGTGGCAGGTCTACGAGCAGTACTTC.

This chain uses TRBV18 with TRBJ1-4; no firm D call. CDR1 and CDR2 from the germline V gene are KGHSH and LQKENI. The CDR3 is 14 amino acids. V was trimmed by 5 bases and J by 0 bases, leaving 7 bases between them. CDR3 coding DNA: TGTGCCAGCTCAGTAGCTTCAACTAATGAAAAACTGTTTTTT. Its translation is CASSVASTNEKLFF.

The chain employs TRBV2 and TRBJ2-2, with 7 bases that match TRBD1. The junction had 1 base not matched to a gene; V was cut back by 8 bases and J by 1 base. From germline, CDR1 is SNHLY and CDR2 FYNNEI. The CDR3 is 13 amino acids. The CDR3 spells CASGQVNTGELFF. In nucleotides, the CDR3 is TGTGCCAGCGGACAGGTGAACACCGGGGAGCTGTTTTTT.

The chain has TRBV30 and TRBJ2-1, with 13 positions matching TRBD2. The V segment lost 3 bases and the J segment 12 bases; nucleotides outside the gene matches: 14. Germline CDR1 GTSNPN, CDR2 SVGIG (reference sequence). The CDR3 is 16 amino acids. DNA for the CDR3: TGTGCCTGGAGCCCTCCGACTAGCGGGGGGAGGGTCGTGCAGTTCTTC. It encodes CAWSPPTSGGRVVQFF.

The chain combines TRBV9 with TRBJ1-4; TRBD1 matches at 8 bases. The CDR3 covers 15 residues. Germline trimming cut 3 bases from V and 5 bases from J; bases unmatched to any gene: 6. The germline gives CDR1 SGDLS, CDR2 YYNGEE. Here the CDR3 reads CASSAEGDRNEKLFF. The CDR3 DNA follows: TGTGCCAGCAGCGCCGAAGGGGACAGGAATGAAAAACTGTTTTTT.

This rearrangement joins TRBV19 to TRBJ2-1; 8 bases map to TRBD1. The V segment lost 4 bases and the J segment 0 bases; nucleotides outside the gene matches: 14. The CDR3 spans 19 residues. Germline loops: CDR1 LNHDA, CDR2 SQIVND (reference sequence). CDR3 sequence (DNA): TGTGCCAGTAGTAATAAGGGCCAGGGGGCGATACTCTCCTACAATGAGCAGTTCTTC. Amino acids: CASSNKGQGAILSYNEQFF. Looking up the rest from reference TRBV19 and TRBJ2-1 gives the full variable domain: DGGITQSPKYLFRKEGQNVTLSCEQNLNHDAMYWYRQDPGQGLRLIYYSQIVNDFQKGDIAEGYSVSREKKESFPLTVTSAQKNPTAFYLCASSNKGQGAILSYNEQFFGPGTRLTVL.

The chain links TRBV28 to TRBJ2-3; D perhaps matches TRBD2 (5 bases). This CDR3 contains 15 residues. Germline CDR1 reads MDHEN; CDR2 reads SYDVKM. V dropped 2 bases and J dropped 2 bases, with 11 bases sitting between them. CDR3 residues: CASSLSLATTDTQYF. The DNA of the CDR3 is TGTGCCAGCAGTTTAAGCCTAGCAACCACAGATACGCAGTATTTT.

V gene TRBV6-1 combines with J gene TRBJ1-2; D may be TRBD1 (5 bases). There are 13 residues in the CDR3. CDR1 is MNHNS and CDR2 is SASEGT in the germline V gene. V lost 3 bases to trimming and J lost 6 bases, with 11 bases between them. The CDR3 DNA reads TGTGCCAGCAGTGAGTCCAGGGTCGATGGCTACACCTTC. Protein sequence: CASSESRVDGYTF.

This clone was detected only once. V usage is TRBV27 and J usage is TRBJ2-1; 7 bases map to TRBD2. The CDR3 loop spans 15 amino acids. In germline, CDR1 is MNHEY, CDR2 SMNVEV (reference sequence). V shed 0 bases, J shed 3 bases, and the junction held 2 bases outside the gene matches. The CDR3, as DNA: TGTGCCAGCAGTTTATCCGGGGGGTTCTACAATGAGCAGTTCTTC. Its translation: CASSLSGGFYNEQFF.

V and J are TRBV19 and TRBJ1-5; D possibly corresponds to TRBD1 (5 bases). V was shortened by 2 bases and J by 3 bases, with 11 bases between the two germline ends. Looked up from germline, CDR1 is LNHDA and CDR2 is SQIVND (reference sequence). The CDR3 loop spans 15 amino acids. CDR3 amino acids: CASSIWGEDNQPQHF. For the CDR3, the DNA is TGTGCCAGTAGTATATGGGGGGAGGACAATCAGCCCCAGCATTTT.